Below, one T cell receptor (beta chain) is given with its context. This sample stems from a study of blood T cell repertoires in COVID-19. The wider study: Both acute and convalescent COVID-19 samples were obtained from the United States, Italy and Spain. PBMCs, B-cell-depleted T cells, or T cells were the source of the cDNA or gDNA that made up the material.

Donors were grouped by their self-reported clinical history. Recovered Cohort 3 donors showed two negative PCRs, clearance, or symptom resolution. Sequencing used immunoSEQ multiplex PCR; TCRdb keeps in-frame clones, though not all of them. Of 200,000 or so clones listed, roughly 90% are singletons. The V segment lost 5 bases and the J segment 4 bases; nucleotides outside the gene matches: 11. The CDR3 spans 19 residues. CDR1 SEHNR and CDR2 FQNEAQ come from the germline V gene (reference sequence). The TCR originated in a woman between 18 and 29 years old who had recovered from COVID-19. J is TRBJ2-1 and V is TRBV7-9; 16 bases match TRBD2. Sample: PBMCs or T cells enriched from blood (not recorded which). This CDR3 is CASSPPGLAGGPRYNEQFF. The CDR3 nucleotides are TGTGCCAGCAGCCCCCCGGGACTAGCGGGGGGGCCTCGGTACAATGAGCAGTTCTTC. The full variable domain, with the rest looked up from reference TRBV7-9 and TRBJ2-1, is DTGVSQNPRHKITKRGQNVTFRCDPISEHNRLYWYRQTLGQGPEFLTYFQNEAQLEKSRLLSDRFSAERPKGSFSTLEIQRTEQGDSAMYLCASSPPGLAGGPRYNEQFFGPGTRLTVL.